This T cell receptor (beta chain) was sequenced in a study of tumor and adjacent non-tumor tissue in lung cancer. The library came from three nested PCR rounds adapted from ARM-PCR protocols. TCRdb used MiXCR to reprocess the multiplex PCR reads, holding one entry per CDR3 protein. The table includes roughly 200,000 distinct CDR3 sequences, about two thirds detected once. Germline values: CDR1 MNHEY, CDR2 SVGAGI. V lost 10 bases, J lost 4 bases, and 17 bases lay in between. CDR3 size: 15 residues. RNA was extracted from bulk tissue without any cell sorting. The receptor was derived from a man aged 60-69 years with non-small cell lung cancer. Sequences were obtained from lung tumor tissue. This chain uses TRBV6-5 with TRBJ1-6; D is ambiguous. The CDR3, as DNA: TGTGCCACAAGTTACTCTCGTGTATATAATTCACCCCTCCACTTT. Amino acids: CATSYSRVYNSPLHF.